This T cell receptor (beta chain) came from a study of technical replicates of blood from a few donors. TCRdb's table, derived via immunoSEQ multiplex PCR, lists solely in-frame clones and lacks some. The table has roughly 80,000 clones, roughly 93% seen once; the top ten hold 0.24%. Material for sequencing was T cells isolated from PBMCs. The sequence came from a human donor in good health.

This CDR3 reads CASSLQGDTEAFF. The CDR3 region has the DNA TGTGCCAGCAGCTTACAGGGTGATACTGAAGCTTTCTTT. V and J are TRBV11-2 and TRBJ1-1; weak D call: TRBD1 (5 bases). CDR1 is SGHAT, CDR2 FQNNGV, per germline. CDR3 length: 13 residues. Between the trimmed V and J ends, which lost 2 bases and 5 bases, there was a span of 9 bases. The full variable domain, with the rest looked up from reference TRBV11-2 and TRBJ1-1, is EAGVAQSPRYKIIEKRQSVAFWCNPISGHATLYWYQQILGQGPKLLIQFQNNGVVDDSQLPKDRFSAERLKGVDSTLKIQPAKLEDSAVYLCASSLQGDTEAFFGQGTRLTVV.